These T cell receptor beta chains were read from a single sample in a study of identical twins. TCRdb independently ran MiXCR on the 5' RACE reads; one entry per CDR3 protein. In the table there are hundreds of thousands of distinct CDR3 sequences, 8% to 9% of which are singletons. This sample also appeared in a second study, on yellow fever vaccine responses in identical twins.

The sequencing sample was made of PBMCs. The source is a woman under 30 in good health. Both conserved end residues are part of each CDR3. A D gene is named only where the DNA matches it firmly. The size entry is marked missing in some rows and otherwise reads once, few, many or a size class.

>TRBJ2-7|TRBV2|few|13|NA
TGTGCCAGCTTGCAGGGGGCGCGGGGGGAGCAGTACTTC
CASLQGARGEQYF
>TRBJ1-1|TRBV28|few|10|NA
TGTGCCACCCAGAGAACTGAAGCTTTCTTT
CATQRTEAFF
>TRBJ2-3|TRBV5-1|few|15|NA
TGCGCCAGCAGCTTGGTGGAGGGGGTGGCAGATACGCAGTATTTT
CASSLVEGVADTQYF
>TRBJ1-1|TRBV6-2/TRBV6-3|NA|14|NA
TGTGCCAGCAGTTACTCCAGCTGGAACACTGAAGCTTTCTTT
CASSYSSWNTEAFF
>TRBJ2-3|TRBV5-5|NA|14|NA
TGTGCCAGCAGCTTGGGGGTAGTCACAGATACGCAGTATTTT
CASSLGVVTDTQYF
>TRBJ2-7|TRBV6-2/TRBV6-3|NA|14|NA
TGTGCCAGCAGACGACTAGAGATTCCCCCCCAGCAGTACTTC
CASRRLEIPPQQYF
>TRBJ2-3|TRBV12-3/TRBV12-4|NA|15|NA
TGTGCCAGCAGTTTAGTCTACGGAAGCACAGATACGCAGTATTTT
CASSLVYGSTDTQYF
>TRBJ2-1|TRBV5-1|many|13|NA
TGCGCCAGCAGCTTTCTCGCTTCCAATGAGCAGTTCTTC
CASSFLASNEQFF
>TRBJ2-2|TRBV6-2/TRBV6-3|few|12|NA
TGTGCCAGCAGCCAGGACCATGGGGAGCTGTTTTTT
CASSQDHGELFF
>TRBJ2-2|TRBV5-1|NA|14|TRBD2
TGCGCCAGCAGCTTGGAGGGGACTATTGGGGAGCTGTTTTTT
CASSLEGTIGELFF
>TRBJ2-2|TRBV2|few|14|NA
TGTGCCAGCAGTGAAAGGAGGGTCCCCGGGGAGCTGTTTTTT
CASSERRVPGELFF
>TRBJ2-3|TRBV5-1|NA|17|NA
TGCGCCAGCAGCTTGGATGTTTGGGCGGCCCGCACAGATACGCAGTATTTT
CASSLDVWAARTDTQYF
>TRBJ2-1|TRBV6-1|NA|14|TRBD2
TGTGCCAGCAGAGATAGCGGGGTCTACAATGAGCAGTTCTTC
CASRDSGVYNEQFF
>TRBJ1-6|TRBV6-4|NA|14|NA
TGTGCCAGCAGGAGTGTTTGGGACCGTGGGCCCCTCCACTTT
CASRSVWDRGPLHF
>TRBJ1-1|TRBV12-3/TRBV12-4|many|14|NA
TGTGCCAGCTCTCTGACCCTGGGGGTGCCTGAAGCTTTCTTT
CASSLTLGVPEAFF
>TRBJ1-2|TRBV5-6|NA|12|TRBD1
TGTGCCACAGACAGGGTTAACTATGGCTACACCTTC
CATDRVNYGYTF
>TRBJ2-7|TRBV7-2|many|14|NA
TGTGCCAGCAGCTTAGAACAGGGTGGTTACGAGCAGTACTTC
CASSLEQGGYEQYF
>TRBJ2-5|TRBV9|NA|16|TRBD1
TGTGCCAGCAGCTTGCAGACAGGGGCACTCCAAGAGACCCAGTACTTC
CASSLQTGALQETQYF
>TRBJ1-1|TRBV20-1|many|16|TRBD1
TGCAGTGCACGGGACAGGGGAGGTACGTTGAACACTGAAGCTTTCTTT
CSARDRGGTLNTEAFF
>TRBJ2-7|TRBV12-3/TRBV12-4|few|15|NA
TGTGCCAGCAGTCCGACCGGGCAACTATCCTACGAGCAGTACTTC
CASSPTGQLSYEQYF
>TRBJ2-1|TRBV5-1|NA|14|NA
TGCGCCAGCAGCTTGGGGGCGGTCCACAATGAGCAGTTCTTC
CASSLGAVHNEQFF
>TRBJ2-1|TRBV12-3/TRBV12-4|few|15|TRBD2
TGTGCCAGCACCCCTAGCGGGAGGGGGAGGGATGAGCAGTTCTTC
CASTPSGRGRDEQFF
>TRBJ1-5|TRBV7-2|many|15|NA
TGTGCCAGCAGCCCCGACAGGTTTGCCAATCAGCCCCAGCATTTT
CASSPDRFANQPQHF
>TRBJ1-5|TRBV11-2|few|13|NA
TGTGCCAGCAGCCAGCAGGGAAGTCAGCCCCAGCATTTT
CASSQQGSQPQHF
>TRBJ2-6|TRBV2|NA|16|NA
TGTGCCAGCGATAACTCCTCCAACTCTGGGGCCAACGTCCTGACTTTC
CASDNSSNSGANVLTF
>TRBJ2-3|TRBV20-1|many|14|NA
TGCAGTGCTAGACTCCAGACGGGAGCTGATACGCAGTATTTT
CSARLQTGADTQYF
>TRBJ1-1|TRBV20-1|NA|12|NA
TGCAGTGCTAGAGCAGAGAACACTGAAGCTTTCTTT
CSARAENTEAFF
>TRBJ2-3|TRBV4-3|many|16|TRBD2
TGCGCCAGCAGCCGGGGACACAGCGGGAGAGGGGATACGCAGTATTTT
CASSRGHSGRGDTQYF
>TRBJ2-4|TRBV29-1|many|11|NA
TGCAGCGTTTACACCCTGGGGATTCAGTACTTC
CSVYTLGIQYF
>TRBJ2-3|TRBV29-1|many|12|NA
TGCAGCCCGACAAAAATCACAGATACGCAGTATTTT
CSPTKITDTQYF
>TRBJ2-7|TRBV9|few|15|TRBD2
TGTGCCAGCAGCCCCCAGCTAGCGGGGTCCTACGAGCAGTACTTC
CASSPQLAGSYEQYF
>TRBJ2-7|TRBV6-5|NA|16|TRBD2
TGTGCCAGCAGTTACACGAGGACTAGCGGGAGGAATGAGCAGTACTTC
CASSYTRTSGRNEQYF
>TRBJ1-1|TRBV5-4|NA|15|NA
TGTGCCAGCAGCTTGGACGCCGGGAGATCCACTGAAGCTTTCTTT
CASSLDAGRSTEAFF
>TRBJ2-7|TRBV7-9|few|11|NA
TGTGCCAGCAGCTTTAAGAACGAGCAGTACTTC
CASSFKNEQYF
>TRBJ2-3|TRBV27|many|15|TRBD2
TGTGCCAGCAGTTTACTAGCGGGGGTTTCGGATACGCAGTATTTT
CASSLLAGVSDTQYF
>TRBJ1-5|TRBV15|few|18|TRBD1
TGTGCCACCAGCAGAGAAAAACAAGGGACAGGGGGCTCTCAGCCCCAGCATTTT
CATSREKQGTGGSQPQHF